This T cell receptor (beta chain) was recorded in a study of blood T cell repertoires in COVID-19. Authors' analysis steps: Reference gene primers were amplified, and this amplification served to estimate nucleated cell counts. Only in-frame clones appear in the TCRdb table, and some are missing; sequencing was by immunoSEQ multiplex PCR. The DNA gave D and trimming, while V, J and clone size come from that table. The table has around 300,000 clones, approximately 80% seen once. CDR1 and CDR2 from the germline V gene are MNHEY and SVGEGT. This CDR3 has 18 amino acids. Between the trimmed V and J ends, which lost 0 bases and 3 bases, there was a span of 17 bases.

Material: peripheral blood. This sequence joins TRBV6-2 or TRBV6-3 and TRBJ2-2, with D perhaps TRBD2 (7 bases). The receptor was isolated from a woman aged 50 to 60 with active or convalescent COVID-19. CDR3 DNA sequence: TGTGCCAGCAGTTACTCGAGGGTGCGGGGGCAGTACACCGGGGAGCTGTTTTTT. Amino acid sequence: CASSYSRVRGQYTGELFF.